This is a list of T cell receptor beta chains from one sample in a study of blood T cell repertoires in COVID-19. Profiled with immunoSEQ multiplex PCR; TCRdb holds only in-frame clones, not every one. The data contain about 60,000 clones, more than 70% of them seen just once; the ten biggest clones take up approximately 16%. What was sequenced was peripheral blood. The receptors were sampled from a man aged 55 to 69 with COVID-19, enrolled during active disease. CDR3s include the opening cysteine and the closing phenylalanine or tryptophan. The D gene is left open where the match is weak. Only part of the rows carry a size: once, few, many, or a class if the clone is expanded.

d_gene	abundance	j_gene	v_gene	CDR3aa	CDR3nt
.	.	TRBJ1-2	TRBV24-1	CATSAAGANYGYTF	TGTGCCACCAGTGCGGCAGGGGCGAACTATGGCTACACCTTC
.	.	TRBJ2-5	TRBV3-1/TRBV3-2	CASSPEVESETQYF	TGTGCCAGCAGCCCGGAGGTTGAGTCAGAGACCCAGTACTTC
.	.	TRBJ2-7	TRBV19	CASTGENTYEQYF	TGTGCCAGTACAGGGGAAAACACCTACGAGCAGTACTTC
TRBD2	.	TRBJ2-5	TRBV6-1	CASRLAGGQETQYF	TGTGCCAGCCGGCTAGCGGGAGGGCAAGAGACCCAGTACTTC
TRBD1	.	TRBJ2-1	TRBV5-1	CASSPGQGWDEQFF	TGCGCCAGCAGCCCCGGACAGGGCTGGGATGAGCAGTTCTTC
.	.	TRBJ2-7	TRBV15	CATSRVWGPDSYEQYF	TGTGCCACCAGCAGAGTCTGGGGGCCCGACTCCTACGAGCAGTACTTC
.	.	TRBJ1-2	TRBV5-5	CASSSPKPNYGYTF	TGTGCCAGCAGCTCGCCTAAGCCTAACTATGGCTACACCTTC
TRBD2	.	TRBJ2-5	TRBV19	CASTDSGRETQYF	TGTGCCAGTACCGATAGCGGGCGAGAGACCCAGTACTTC
TRBD2	.	TRBJ2-7	TRBV5-3	CARSGRTSEVGEQYF	TGTGCCAGAAGCGGTCGGACTAGCGAAGTGGGCGAGCAGTACTTC
.	.	TRBJ1-1	TRBV3-1/TRBV3-2	CASSQDPFAAFF	TGTGCCAGCAGCCAAGATCCCTTCGCGGCTTTCTTT
.	.	TRBJ1-4	TRBV30	CAWSMTANEKLFF	TGTGCCTGGAGTATGACAGCTAATGAAAAACTGTTTTTT
.	.	TRBJ1-2	TRBV15	CATSRDISGSYGYTF	TGTGCCACCAGCAGAGATATTTCGGGGAGCTATGGCTACACCTTC
TRBD1	.	TRBJ1-6	TRBV10-3	CAISGRTGGDNSPLHF	TGTGCCATCAGTGGTCGTACAGGGGGAGATAATTCACCCCTCCACTTT
TRBD2	few	TRBJ2-3	TRBV3-1/TRBV3-2	CASSTIPRGGGTDTQYF	TGTGCCAGCAGCACCATTCCCCGGGGGGGTGGCACAGATACGCAGTATTTT
TRBD1	.	TRBJ1-6	TRBV7-6	CASSSGQGINSPLHF	TGTGCCAGCAGCTCGGGACAGGGGATTAATTCACCCCTCCACTTT
.	few	TRBJ2-7	TRBV3-1/TRBV3-2	CASSQETDSYEQYF	TGTGCCAGCAGCCAAGAGACAGACTCCTACGAGCAGTACTTC
TRBD2	few	TRBJ2-7	TRBV5-5	CASSKGAGGLVEQYF	TGTGCCAGCAGCAAGGGAGCGGGAGGGTTGGTCGAGCAGTACTTC
TRBD1	.	TRBJ1-5	TRBV6-5	CASSSGQSDQPQHF	TGTGCCAGCAGTTCGGGACAGAGCGATCAGCCCCAGCATTTT
.	.	TRBJ2-1	TRBV9	CASSVEVGGYNEQFF	TGTGCCAGCAGCGTAGAGGTGGGGGGCTACAATGAGCAGTTCTTC
.	.	TRBJ2-3	TRBV4-2	CASSQGALGGTDTQYF	TGTGCCAGCAGCCAGGGGGCTTTGGGGGGCACAGATACGCAGTATTTT
.	.	TRBJ1-3	TRBV2	CASSENRVDSGNTIYF	TGTGCCAGCAGTGAAAACAGGGTTGACTCTGGAAACACCATATATTTT
TRBD2	.	TRBJ2-1	TRBV30	CAWSVLAGAYNEQFF	TGTGCCTGGAGTGTACTAGCGGGAGCCTACAATGAGCAGTTCTTC
TRBD2	.	TRBJ2-3	TRBV4-2	CASSQILAGASTDTQYF	TGTGCCAGCAGCCAGATTCTAGCGGGGGCTAGCACAGATACGCAGTATTTT
.	.	TRBJ1-1	TRBV27	CATYGRASNTEAFF	TGTGCCACCTACGGGAGAGCATCGAACACTGAAGCTTTCTTT
.	.	TRBJ1-2	TRBV2	CASVFQGTNYGYTF	TGTGCCAGCGTTTTTCAGGGAACTAACTATGGCTACACCTTC
.	.	TRBJ2-1	TRBV7-9	CASSLGEHYNEQFF	TGTGCCAGCAGCTTAGGAGAGCATTACAATGAGCAGTTCTTC
.	.	TRBJ1-2	TRBV12-3/TRBV12-4	CASSLSDTGYTF	TGTGCCAGCAGTTTGTCAGATACTGGCTACACCTTC
TRBD2	.	TRBJ2-7	TRBV6-5	CASSYSGLAGAYEQYF	TGTGCCAGCAGTTATTCCGGACTAGCGGGGGCCTACGAGCAGTACTTC
.	.	TRBJ2-3	TRBV25-1	CASSFQGSDTQYF	TGTGCCAGCAGTTTCCAGGGCTCAGATACGCAGTATTTT
.	.	TRBJ1-2	TRBV7-9	CASSLPPPNRREGYTF	TGTGCCAGCAGCCTACCACCCCCGAATCGCCGGGAAGGCTACACCTTC
.	.	TRBJ1-1	TRBV28	CASRGPTVPEAFF	TGTGCCAGCAGGGGCCCGACGGTACCAGAAGCTTTCTTT
TRBD1	.	TRBJ2-3	TRBV29-1	CSVVGKGQAAGDTQYF	TGCAGCGTTGTGGGGAAGGGACAGGCCGCGGGAGATACGCAGTATTTT
.	few	TRBJ2-7	TRBV11-1	CASSSTSTPYEQYF	TGTGCCAGCAGCTCAACTAGCACTCCCTACGAGCAGTACTTC
.	.	TRBJ2-2	TRBV14	CASSLTGPGELFF	TGTGCCAGCAGCCTTACAGGGCCCGGGGAGCTGTTTTTT
TRBD1	once	TRBJ1-3	TRBV19	CASSIKEGANSGNTIYF	TGTGCCAGTAGTATAAAAGAGGGGGCCAACTCTGGAAACACCATATATTTT
.	.	TRBJ1-1	TRBV10-1	CASSLIKTENTEAFF	TGCGCCAGCTCCCTTATAAAGACAGAGAACACTGAAGCTTTCTTT
.	.	TRBJ2-5	TRBV2	CASSDRTALEPLYF	TGTGCCAGCAGTGATAGAACCGCTCTCGAGCCCCTGTACTTC
TRBD1	once	TRBJ1-1	TRBV5-1	CASSSTTGGEMNTEAFF	TGCGCCAGCAGCTCGACGACAGGGGGCGAGATGAACACTGAAGCTTTCTTT
TRBD1	.	TRBJ1-5	TRBV2	CASTEDRDPNQPQHF	TGTGCCAGCACCGAGGACAGGGACCCCAATCAGCCCCAGCATTTT
.	.	TRBJ2-7	TRBV5-1	CASSKSTPYEQYF	TGCGCCAGCAGCAAATCGACTCCCTACGAGCAGTACTTC
.	.	TRBJ1-2	TRBV6-1	CASSEVSYYGYTF	TGTGCCAGCAGTGAAGTGTCCTACTATGGCTACACCTTC
.	.	TRBJ2-7	TRBV18	CASSPPAPRASYEQYF	TGTGCCAGCTCACCACCGGCCCCCAGGGCCTCCTACGAGCAGTACTTC
.	.	TRBJ2-3	TRBV9	CASSSREGSADTQYF	TGTGCCAGCAGCAGCCGAGAAGGGAGCGCAGATACGCAGTATTTT